This T cell receptor beta chain was identified in a study of blood T cell repertoires in COVID-19. Looking at the study overall: COVID-19 samples, acute and convalescent, were from the United States, Italy and Spain. The analysed material was cDNA or gDNA that came from T cells, B-cell-depleted T cells, or PBMCs.

This CDR3 has 15 residues. The V gene lost 4 bases and the J gene lost 1 base, with 11 bases spanning the gap. The germline V gene encodes CDR1 LNHDA and CDR2 SQIVND (reference sequence). In the original analysis: Amplifying reference gene primers gave estimates of nucleated cell counts. Profiled with immunoSEQ multiplex PCR; TCRdb holds only in-frame clones, not every one. The V and J calls and the clone size are those of that table, but D and trimming were determined from the DNA. The table shows 200,000 to 250,000 clones, with 87% occurring only once. This TCR came from a woman between 18 and 30 years old who had recovered from COVID-19. The chain recombines TRBV19 with TRBJ1-5; D is unresolved. Sample: peripheral blood. In nucleotides, the CDR3 is TGTGCCAGTAGTACCCTAGGGAGAAGCAATCAGCCCCAGCATTTT. Amino acid sequence: CASSTLGRSNQPQHF.